This T cell receptor beta chain was retrieved from a study of T-cell reconstitution after alpha-beta-depleted transplantation in children. In this sample, this clonotype turned up a few times. V was trimmed by 3 bases and J by 11 bases, leaving 9 bases between them. The germline V gene encodes CDR1 SGHKS and CDR2 YYEKEE (reference sequence). There are 11 residues in the CDR3. Unique molecular identifiers were incorporated when the TCRbeta library was constructed. One entry per CDR3 protein, called by TCRdb with MiXCR from the PCR reads. The sample contains around 680,000 distinct CDR3 sequences, over 15% of which appear only once.

The chain employs TRBV5-5 and TRBJ1-5; D is possibly TRBD1 (5 bases). This sequence was found in a human donor who donated a stem cell graft to a child with acute myeloid leukemia. The specimen was PBMCs from the stem cell graft donor, collected from the stem cell graft. DNA for the CDR3: TGTGCCAGCAGCTCTGGGGGGGCCCAGCATTTT. Translated, it gives CASSSGGAQHF.